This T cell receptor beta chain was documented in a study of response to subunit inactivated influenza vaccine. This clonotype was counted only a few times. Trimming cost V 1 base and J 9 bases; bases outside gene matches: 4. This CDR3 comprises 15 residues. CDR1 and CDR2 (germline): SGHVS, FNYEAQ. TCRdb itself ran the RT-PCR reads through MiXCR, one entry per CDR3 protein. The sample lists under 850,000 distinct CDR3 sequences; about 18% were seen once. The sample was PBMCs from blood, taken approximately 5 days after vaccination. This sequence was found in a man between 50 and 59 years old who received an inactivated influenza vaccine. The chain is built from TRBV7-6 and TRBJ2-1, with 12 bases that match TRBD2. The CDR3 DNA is TGTGCCAGCAGCTTAGATCTAGCGGGAGGGGTTGAGCAGTTCTTC. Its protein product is CASSLDLAGGVEQFF.